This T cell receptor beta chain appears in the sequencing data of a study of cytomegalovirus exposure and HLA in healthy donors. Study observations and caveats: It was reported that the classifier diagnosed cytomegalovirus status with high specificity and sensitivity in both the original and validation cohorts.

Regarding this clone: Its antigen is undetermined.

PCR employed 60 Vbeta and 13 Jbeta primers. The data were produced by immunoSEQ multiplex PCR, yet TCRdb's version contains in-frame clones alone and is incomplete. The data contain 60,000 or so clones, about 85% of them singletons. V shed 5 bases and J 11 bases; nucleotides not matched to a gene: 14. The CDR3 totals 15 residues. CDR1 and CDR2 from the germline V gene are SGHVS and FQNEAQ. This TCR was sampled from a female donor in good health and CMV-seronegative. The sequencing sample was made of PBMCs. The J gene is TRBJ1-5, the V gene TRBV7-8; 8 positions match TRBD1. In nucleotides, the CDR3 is TGTGCCAGCAGCATGAGACAGGGGCCCTCAGAATCCCAGCATTTT. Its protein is CASSMRQGPSESQHF.